This is a list of T cell receptor beta chains from one sample in a study of PD-L1 blockade in urothelial cancer. Measured with immunoSEQ multiplex PCR; TCRdb has only the in-frame clones, and not every one. The sample contains around 130,000 clones, 84% of which appear only once. The sample here was PBMCs, taken around atezolizumab (anti-PD-L1) treatment. The receptors stem from a man aged 50-59 years with urothelial cancer. Both conserved end residues are part of each CDR3. The D gene is left open where the match is weak. Rows may omit the clone size; those that give it use once, few, many or a size class.

d_call j_call clone_size v_call cdr3_nt cdr3_aa
NA TRBJ2-3 NA TRBV6-6 TGTGCCAGCAGTTACTCGGAGGGTCCAGATACGCAGTATTTT CASSYSEGPDTQYF
TRBD1 TRBJ1-6 once TRBV19 TGTGCCAGTAGCTACCGGGACAGGGAGGAATCACCCCTCCACTTT CASSYRDREESPLHF
NA TRBJ2-3 NA TRBV7-9 TGTGCCAGCAGCCAGAGGGCAGGCCTAAACACAGATACGCAGTATTTT CASSQRAGLNTDTQYF
TRBD2 TRBJ2-7 NA TRBV27 TGTGCCAGCAGACCGACTAGCGAGTACTACGAGCAGTACTTC CASRPTSEYYEQYF
NA TRBJ2-5 NA TRBV30 TGTGCCTGGAGTGTACGGCAAGAGACCCAGTACTTC CAWSVRQETQYF
TRBD1 TRBJ1-6 many TRBV6-5 TGTGCCAGCAGTTACCGCTGGACAGGGGACAATTCACCCCTCCACTTT CASSYRWTGDNSPLHF
NA TRBJ1-2 NA TRBV18 TGTGCCAGCTCACCTCCACTGACTCCTGACTATGGCTACACCTTC CASSPPLTPDYGYTF
TRBD1 TRBJ2-3 NA TRBV5-1 TGCGCCAGCAGCCGTCCCGGGACAGGTAGCACAGATACGCAGTATTTT CASSRPGTGSTDTQYF
NA TRBJ1-5 NA TRBV28 TGTGCCAGCAGCCCTGACAGATATAGCAATCAGCCCCAGCATTTT CASSPDRYSNQPQHF
NA TRBJ2-1 NA TRBV15 TGTGCCACCAGCAGAATGACTGGAACCAGGGATGAGCAGTTCTTC CATSRMTGTRDEQFF
TRBD2 TRBJ2-5 once TRBV5-1 TGCGCCAGCAGCCCGCCAGCGGGGCCCCAAGAGACCCAGTACTTC CASSPPAGPQETQYF
NA TRBJ2-7 NA TRBV7-6 TGTGCCAGCAGCTTAGCGGAGGCGAAGTACGAGCAGTACTTC CASSLAEAKYEQYF
NA TRBJ2-3 NA TRBV6-1 TGTGCCAGCAGTTCAGTCACAGATACGCAGTATTTT CASSSVTDTQYF
TRBD2 TRBJ2-7 once TRBV11-1 TGTGCCAGCAGCTTTGACGCGACTAGCGGGAGGAACGGCGAGCAGTACTTC CASSFDATSGRNGEQYF
NA TRBJ1-5 NA TRBV19 TGTGCCAGTAGTCTCAGGGCTAGCAATCAGCCCCAGCATTTT CASSLRASNQPQHF
TRBD2 TRBJ2-3 NA TRBV28 TGTGCCAGCAGTTTAACGAGACTAGCGGGAGATACGCAGTATTTT CASSLTRLAGDTQYF
NA TRBJ2-5 NA TRBV27 TGTGCCAGCAGCCGTGGACTCGTCCCGGGGGAGACCCAGTACTTC CASSRGLVPGETQYF
TRBD2 TRBJ2-2 once TRBV19 TGTGCCAGCAAAAACTTAGCGGGAGAGGTCGCCGGGGAGCTGTTTTTT CASKNLAGEVAGELFF
NA TRBJ1-1 NA TRBV5-1 TGCGCCAGCAGCTCCGACCCAGGCAACACTGAAGCTTTCTTT CASSSDPGNTEAFF
TRBD2 TRBJ2-3 NA TRBV28 TGTGCCAGCAGCAGGACTAGTTCTAGCACAGATACGCAGTATTTT CASSRTSSSTDTQYF
NA TRBJ2-3 NA TRBV7-2 TGTGCCAGCAGCCCTGCACGAGAGGTCTCACGCACAGATACGCAGTATTTT CASSPAREVSRTDTQYF
TRBD1 TRBJ1-3 once TRBV9 TGTGCCAGCAGCGCGGCCCCGGGACAGGGGAACCCCTCCTCTGGAAACACCATATATTTT CASSAAPGQGNPSSGNTIYF
NA TRBJ1-1 NA TRBV30 TGTGCCTGGAGTGTACCCCTACTCCGTACTGAAGCTTTCTTT CAWSVPLLRTEAFF
NA TRBJ2-5 NA TRBV7-2 TGTGCCAGCAGCTTAGGTTATCGGAGTCGGGGTCAAGAGACCCAGTACTTC CASSLGYRSRGQETQYF
TRBD2 TRBJ2-5 NA TRBV5-4 TGTGCCAGCAGCTTAGTTAGCGGGAGTCGGGAGACCCAGTACTTC CASSLVSGSRETQYF
NA TRBJ1-2 NA TRBV19 TGTGCCAGTAGTATAGTAGGAGCTAACTATGGCTACACCTTC CASSIVGANYGYTF
TRBD1 TRBJ1-3 NA TRBV6-6 TGTGCCAGCAGTCAGACAGGGCCGCGTGGAAACACCATATATTTT CASSQTGPRGNTIYF
NA TRBJ1-2 NA TRBV28 TGTGCCAGCAGTTTAAGGAGTCACTATGGCTACACCTTC CASSLRSHYGYTF
NA TRBJ1-5 NA TRBV27 TGTGCCAGCAGTTATAGAACCTATCAGCCCCAGCATTTT CASSYRTYQPQHF
TRBD1 TRBJ1-5 once TRBV28 TGTGCCAGCAGCTCAGAGGGACAGATGAATCAGCCCCAGCATTTT CASSSEGQMNQPQHF
NA TRBJ1-1 once TRBV6-6 TGTGCCAGCTCGGAACAGAGTGAAGCTTTCTTT CASSEQSEAFF
NA TRBJ1-5 NA TRBV2 TGTGCCAGCAGTGAGGCGAGGGTCCAGCATTTT CASSEARVQHF
NA TRBJ2-1 NA TRBV13 TGTGCCAGCAGACGCTGGGGGGATGAGCAGTTCTTC CASRRWGDEQFF
NA TRBJ2-7 NA TRBV9 TGTGCCAGCAGTCCCAGGGTTAGTCAGCACGAGCAGTACTTC CASSPRVSQHEQYF
TRBD1 TRBJ2-2 NA TRBV5-1 TGCGCCAGCAGCTTGGGGTCCACAGGGGCCGGGGAGCTGTTTTTT CASSLGSTGAGELFF
NA TRBJ2-1 NA TRBV7-6 TGTGCCAGCAGCTTAGCCCCACAGGGAAGTGAGCAGTTCTTC CASSLAPQGSEQFF
TRBD2 TRBJ2-7 NA TRBV15 TGTGCCACCAGCAGAGATATGGCGGGAGGCCCAAACGAGCAGTACTTC CATSRDMAGGPNEQYF
NA TRBJ1-1 NA TRBV19 TGTGCCAGTAGTACCGGACACGTAAGAAACACTGAAGCTTTCTTT CASSTGHVRNTEAFF
TRBD1 TRBJ2-1 NA TRBV7-9 TGTGCCAGCAGCCTACGACAGGGTACCTACAATGAGCAGTTCTTC CASSLRQGTYNEQFF
NA TRBJ1-5 NA TRBV23-1 TGCGCCAGCAGTCAATTGACAGGTCAGCCCCAGCATTTT CASSQLTGQPQHF
NA TRBJ1-6 NA TRBV28 TGTGCCAGCAGTTTATATCAGGGGTCGATCGTGCCCCTCCACTTT CASSLYQGSIVPLHF
NA TRBJ1-2 few TRBV27 TGTGCCAGCAGTTTAGCCTTCGGGGGACGCTACACCTTC CASSLAFGGRYTF
TRBD2 TRBJ2-4 NA TRBV30 TGTGCCTGGAGTGTACCCGAATTCAGCGGGAGTGGGCATCGGTACATTCAGTACTTC CAWSVPEFSGSGHRYIQYF
NA TRBJ1-5 NA TRBV29-1 TGCAGCGTCTCACAGGGATCGAATAGCAATCAGCCCCAGCATTTT CSVSQGSNSNQPQHF
NA TRBJ1-3 few TRBV10-3 TGTGCCATCGGGCAACAGGGACGCTCTGGAAACACCATATATTTT CAIGQQGRSGNTIYF
TRBD2 TRBJ2-1 NA TRBV28 TGTGCCAGCAGTCTCTCGGCGGGGGGGGATCTTTACAATGAGCAGTTCTTC CASSLSAGGDLYNEQFF
NA TRBJ1-6 NA TRBV9 TGTGCCAGCAGCGCCTTCGAACAGGACCTAGGGTCACCCCTCCACTTT CASSAFEQDLGSPLHF
TRBD1 TRBJ1-6 NA TRBV6-1 TGTGCCAGCGCGGGACAGGAAAATTCACCCCTCCACTTT CASAGQENSPLHF
NA TRBJ1-6 NA TRBV10-3 TGTGCCATCAGTCCAGGGAATAATTCACCCCTCCACTTT CAISPGNNSPLHF
TRBD1 TRBJ2-5 once TRBV7-9 TGTGCCAGCAGCCCGGGACAGGGGGCAGGAGAGACCCAGTACTTC CASSPGQGAGETQYF
NA TRBJ2-7 few TRBV6-1 TGTGCCAGCAGTGGAGACTCATTCTACGAGCAGTACTTC CASSGDSFYEQYF
NA TRBJ1-6 NA TRBV11-2 TGTGCCAGCAGCCTTAGCGGGAATTATAATTCACCCCTCCACTTT CASSLSGNYNSPLHF
NA TRBJ2-3 few TRBV7-9 TGTGCCAGCCCACTCGTTAGGAGTTGGGTACGGGATACGCAGTATTTT CASPLVRSWVRDTQYF
NA TRBJ1-2 NA TRBV18 TGTGCCAGCTCACCAGGGCAGTACTATGGCTACACCTTC CASSPGQYYGYTF
TRBD2 TRBJ2-5 few TRBV28 TGTGCCAGCAGTTTAAGTCCGGGACTAGGTTCATTTTCGGAGACCCAGTACTTC CASSLSPGLGSFSETQYF
NA TRBJ2-3 NA TRBV27 TGTGCCAGCAGGGTGAGAGCGGGAGATACGCAGTATTTT CASRVRAGDTQYF
NA TRBJ2-7 NA TRBV28 TGTGCCAGCAGTTTACCCAGGGCTCCCTACGAGCAGTACTTC CASSLPRAPYEQYF
TRBD1 TRBJ1-4 NA TRBV6-1 TGTGCCAGCAGTGAAGCGAGCACAGGGGCGAGAAAACTGTTTTTT CASSEASTGARKLFF
TRBD1 TRBJ1-2 NA TRBV6-5 TGTGCCAGCACCAATAATTTAGGGGGCGCGAATGGCTACACCTTC CASTNNLGGANGYTF